Reported below is one T cell receptor beta chain. What it binds is unknown. Germline CDR1 is SEHNR and CDR2 is FQNEAQ (reference sequence). Trimming removed 5 bases at V and 7 bases at J, with 20 bases between. The CDR3 has 15 amino acids. The sample comes from a study of CD8+ T cells in alopecia areata. In the study overall: Severity scores in treated patients reflected the percentage of scalp affected. Study outcomes and limitations: Tofacitinib significantly brought down scalp clonality and expanded CD8+ clones among top 100.

Noted treatment: oral pan-JAK inhibitor, 5-10 mg twice daily. Alopecia areata patients provided lesional scalp punch biopsies and peripheral blood, both collected for the study. RNA extraction was followed by reverse transcription into cDNA, which acted as the sequencing template. The method was immunoSEQ multiplex PCR; TCRdb's version includes in-frame clones alone and lacks a portion of them. The repertoire consists of fewer than 250,000 clones, with more than 55% occurring once and the leading ten covering approximately 0.7%. The clonotype was recovered from a human donor with alopecia areata. Material: CD4+ T cells sorted from blood, obtained at week 4, from a patient treated with tofacitinib. The chain carries TRBV7-9 and TRBJ1-2, with unresolved D. The CDR3 DNA follows: TGTGCCAGCAGCCCCCAGGTTGCCAGGCCCAGTGGCTACACCTTC. Its translation: CASSPQVARPSGYTF.